The rows below give T cell receptor beta chains drawn from one sample of a study of blood T cell repertoires in COVID-19. Method: immunoSEQ multiplex PCR; TCRdb's copy keeps in-frame clones and lacks some. The sample yields under 200,000 clones, approximately 89% seen once. What was sequenced was peripheral blood. The origin of the receptors is a man aged 40-49 years with active or convalescent COVID-19. The CDR3 runs from the conserved cysteine through the conserved F or W. The D gene is left open where the match is weak. Size tells how often a clone was seen (once, few, many) or the class of an expanded clone, and some rows leave it out.

clone_size,d_call,j_call,v_call,cdr3_aa,cdr3_nt
NA,TRBD1,TRBJ1-1,TRBV4-1,CASSGGTGSMNTEAFF,TGCGCCAGCAGCGGGGGGACAGGGAGTATGAACACTGAAGCTTTCTTT
NA,TRBD1,TRBJ2-7,TRBV7-2,CASSLTPGGAYEQYF,TGTGCCAGCAGCTTAACCCCAGGGGGCGCCTACGAGCAGTACTTC
NA,TRBD2,TRBJ2-2,TRBV19,CATAGLAGIGELFF,TGTGCCACCGCGGGACTAGCGGGGATAGGGGAGCTGTTTTTT
NA,TRBD1,TRBJ1-6,TRBV28,CASRQGDSPLHF,TGTGCCAGTAGACAGGGAGATTCACCCCTCCACTTT
NA,NA,TRBJ1-6,TRBV28,CASSLRGGNSPLHF,TGTGCCAGCAGTTTACGGGGGGGGAATTCACCCCTCCACTTT
NA,TRBD1,TRBJ2-7,TRBV27,CASKLGQSYEQYF,TGTGCCAGCAAGCTGGGACAGTCCTACGAGCAGTACTTC
NA,TRBD1,TRBJ1-5,TRBV6-2/TRBV6-3,CASSYSHTGVGNQPQHF,TGTGCCAGCAGTTACTCCCATACAGGGGTTGGCAATCAGCCCCAGCATTTT
once,NA,TRBJ1-2,TRBV21-1,CASTKQGRGYGYTF,TGTGCCAGCACCAAACAGGGGAGAGGCTATGGCTACACCTTC
NA,NA,TRBJ1-1,TRBV14,CASSHSNTEAFF,TGTGCCAGCAGCCACTCGAACACTGAAGCTTTCTTT
NA,TRBD1,TRBJ2-1,TRBV5-1,CASSLVSQGSYNEQFF,TGCGCCAGCAGCTTGGTGTCACAGGGGTCCTACAATGAGCAGTTCTTC
NA,TRBD1,TRBJ2-7,TRBV6-6,CASRGDRAGSEQYF,TGTGCCAGCAGGGGTGACAGGGCTGGTTCCGAGCAGTACTTC
NA,TRBD2,TRBJ2-2,TRBV19,CASSSGGATGELFF,TGTGCCAGTAGTAGCGGGGGGGCCACCGGGGAGCTGTTTTTT
NA,NA,TRBJ2-7,TRBV4-2,CASSQSRVEQYF,TGTGCCAGCAGCCAATCACGGGTCGAGCAGTACTTC
NA,NA,TRBJ2-7,TRBV5-1,CASGEQGYEQYF,TGCGCCAGCGGGGAACAGGGATACGAGCAGTACTTC
NA,TRBD1,TRBJ1-2,TRBV19,CASKKLDRAVYTF,TGTGCCAGTAAAAAATTGGACAGGGCGGTATACACCTTC
NA,TRBD2,TRBJ2-3,TRBV11-2,CASSWRTSGFTDTQYF,TGTGCCAGCAGCTGGCGGACTAGCGGTTTCACAGATACGCAGTATTTT
NA,NA,TRBJ1-5,TRBV4-3,CASSQDLTGQTYQPQHF,TGCGCCAGCAGCCAAGACCTTACGGGACAAACCTATCAGCCCCAGCATTTT
once,NA,TRBJ2-7,TRBV6-5,CASGRNRDNEQYF,TGTGCCAGCGGTAGAAACAGGGACAACGAGCAGTACTTC
NA,NA,TRBJ2-1,TRBV6-2/TRBV6-3,CASSRPGLYNEQFF,TGTGCCAGCAGTCGACCGGGACTTTACAATGAGCAGTTCTTC
NA,NA,TRBJ1-1,TRBV9,CASSGLQGGTEAFF,TGTGCCAGCAGTGGCCTACAGGGCGGCACTGAAGCTTTCTTT
NA,NA,TRBJ1-1,TRBV9,CASSVGPGQNTEAFF,TGTGCCAGCAGCGTAGGCCCAGGGCAGAACACTGAAGCTTTCTTT
NA,TRBD2,TRBJ2-2,TRBV4-2,CASSHTTSGGAPGELFF,TGTGCCAGCAGCCACACGACTAGCGGGGGGGCTCCCGGGGAGCTGTTTTTT
NA,NA,TRBJ2-7,TRBV7-8,CASSLDGVEQYF,TGTGCCAGCAGCTTAGACGGGGTCGAGCAGTACTTC
NA,NA,TRBJ1-1,TRBV7-6,CASSREAEAFF,TGTGCCAGCAGCCGGGAGGCGGAAGCTTTCTTT
NA,NA,TRBJ2-3,TRBV3-1/TRBV3-2,CASSQDPGGGRGGTQYF,TGTGCCAGCAGCCAAGATCCAGGCGGGGGCCGTGGGGGTACGCAGTATTTT
once,NA,TRBJ1-2,TRBV3-1/TRBV3-2,CASSQFGQNYGYTF,TGTGCCAGCAGCCAATTTGGACAGAACTATGGCTACACCTTC
NA,NA,TRBJ2-1,TRBV12-5,CASGLGNSMGHNEQFF,TGTGCTAGTGGTTTGGGAAACTCCATGGGCCACAATGAGCAGTTCTTC
NA,TRBD1,TRBJ1-5,TRBV6-1,CASSDNRGPKQYSNQPQHF,TGTGCCAGCAGTGACAACAGGGGCCCCAAACAATATAGCAATCAGCCCCAGCATTTT
NA,NA,TRBJ1-1,TRBV2,CAGLDYRFPEAFF,TGTGCCGGATTGGACTACCGCTTTCCGGAAGCTTTCTTT
NA,TRBD2,TRBJ2-3,TRBV13,CASSPAGGGSTDTQYF,TGTGCCAGCAGCCCCGCCGGGGGGGGGAGCACAGATACGCAGTATTTT
few,NA,TRBJ1-6,TRBV7-9,CASSLDPGSASPLHF,TGTGCCAGCAGCTTAGATCCAGGATCGGCGTCACCCCTCCACTTT
NA,NA,TRBJ1-1,TRBV29-1,CSASREGAFF,TGCAGCGCATCCAGGGAGGGAGCTTTCTTT
NA,TRBD1,TRBJ1-4,TRBV20-1,CSASRVNRGHNEKLFF,TGCAGTGCTAGTCGCGTGAACAGGGGGCATAATGAAAAACTGTTTTTT
NA,TRBD1,TRBJ1-5,TRBV6-5,CASRAGQELQPQHF,TGTGCCAGCAGGGCGGGACAGGAACTTCAGCCCCAGCATTTT
few,NA,TRBJ2-1,TRBV7-2,CASSSSGMRNEQFF,TGTGCCAGCAGCTCATCGGGGATGCGCAATGAGCAGTTCTTC
NA,TRBD1,TRBJ1-1,TRBV5-1,CASSLAGQGGWNTEAFF,TGCGCCAGCAGCTTGGCGGGGCAGGGGGGATGGAACACTGAAGCTTTCTTT
NA,NA,TRBJ1-3,TRBV28,CASSRSSSGNTIYF,TGTGCCAGCAGTAGATCCAGCTCTGGAAACACCATATATTTT
NA,TRBD1,TRBJ2-7,TRBV6-5,CASSYSGQGDYEQYF,TGTGCCAGCAGTTACTCGGGACAGGGGGATTACGAGCAGTACTTC
NA,NA,TRBJ2-7,TRBV7-9,CASSAPGREQYF,TGTGCCAGCAGCGCCCCAGGGCGCGAGCAGTACTTC
NA,TRBD2,TRBJ2-2,TRBV4-2,CASSRTSGHTGELFF,TGTGCCAGCAGCCGGACTAGCGGACACACCGGGGAGCTGTTTTTT
NA,TRBD1,TRBJ1-6,TRBV19,CASTRDSNSPLHF,TGTGCCAGCACACGGGACAGTAATTCACCCCTCCACTTT
NA,NA,TRBJ1-2,TRBV19,CASTPRGFYGYTF,TGTGCCAGTACCCCCCGAGGGTTCTATGGCTACACCTTC
NA,NA,TRBJ1-4,TRBV6-5,CASRRELSNEKLFF,TGTGCCAGCAGGAGGGAATTGTCTAATGAAAAACTGTTTTTT
NA,NA,TRBJ2-7,TRBV7-8,CASSVIGGRSSYEQYF,TGTGCCAGCAGCGTGATAGGGGGAAGGAGCTCCTACGAGCAGTACTTC
NA,NA,TRBJ1-2,TRBV19,CASSHREGFGYGYTF,TGTGCCAGTAGCCATCGGGAGGGTTTCGGCTATGGCTACACCTTC
NA,TRBD1,TRBJ1-2,TRBV14,CASSPGTVAGYTF,TGTGCCAGCAGTCCCGGGACAGTGGCTGGCTACACCTTC
NA,TRBD1,TRBJ1-4,TRBV6-6,CASSLGQLDEKLFF,TGTGCCAGCAGCTTGGGACAGCTTGATGAAAAACTGTTTTTT
NA,NA,TRBJ1-1,TRBV19,CASSIEGVGNTEAFF,TGTGCCAGTAGTATAGAAGGGGTGGGGAACACTGAAGCTTTCTTT
NA,NA,TRBJ1-1,TRBV5-1,CASSALQGDDTEAFF,TGCGCCAGCAGCGCGCTACAGGGAGATGACACTGAAGCTTTCTTT
NA,TRBD1,TRBJ1-2,TRBV10-3,CAISRTRDRVQLYGYTF,TGTGCCATCAGTCGAACCCGGGACAGGGTACAGCTCTATGGCTACACCTTC
once,NA,TRBJ2-3,TRBV11-3,CASSLGYSYTDTQYF,TGTGCCAGCAGCTTAGGTTACAGTTACACAGATACGCAGTATTTT
NA,NA,TRBJ2-3,TRBV5-4,CASSLDSKDTDTQYF,TGTGCCAGCAGCTTGGACAGTAAGGACACAGATACGCAGTATTTT
NA,TRBD2,TRBJ2-7,TRBV27,CASRTVGGRAAYEQYF,TGTGCCAGCAGAACCGTGGGAGGGCGAGCAGCCTACGAGCAGTACTTC
once,NA,TRBJ1-1,TRBV6-1,CASSELWADSTEAFF,TGTGCCAGCAGTGAATTATGGGCCGACAGCACTGAAGCTTTCTTT
once,TRBD1,TRBJ2-7,TRBV27,CASSSRDSYYEQYF,TGTGCCAGCAGTTCACGGGACAGCTACTACGAGCAGTACTTC
NA,NA,TRBJ2-5,TRBV10-1,CASSDQGLETQYF,TGCGCCAGCAGTGACCAGGGTTTGGAGACCCAGTACTTC
NA,NA,TRBJ2-3,TRBV18,CASSPSSHTDTQYF,TGTGCCAGCTCACCTAGCTCCCACACAGATACGCAGTATTTT
NA,TRBD1,TRBJ1-5,TRBV29-1,CSVGEDRNQPQHF,TGCAGCGTTGGGGAGGACAGGAATCAGCCCCAGCATTTT
NA,NA,TRBJ2-7,TRBV5-1,CASSLALGVEQYF,TGCGCCAGCAGCTTGGCCTTAGGGGTCGAGCAGTACTTC